The rows below give T cell receptor beta chains drawn from one sample of a study of beta chain features in type 1 diabetes. Assay used: immunoSEQ multiplex PCR; TCRdb lists only in-frame clones, some missing. The data contain 310,000 or so clones, approximately 16% of them singletons. Specimen: naive CD4+ T cells from blood. These receptors all come from a man aged 18 to 30 with type 1 diabetes. CDR3s include the opening cysteine and the closing phenylalanine or tryptophan. D genes are given only for firm matches. Clone size is shown for a subset of rows, as once, few, many or a class of expanded clone.

D gene,V gene,J gene,clone size,CDR3 DNA,CDR3 protein
TRBD2,TRBV6-5,TRBJ2-3,.,TGTGCCAGCAGTTACTCCGGGACTAGCGGAACAGATACGCAGTATTTT,CASSYSGTSGTDTQYF
TRBD1,TRBV18,TRBJ2-5,few,TGTGCCAGCTCACCTTTCACAGGGGAAGAGACCCAGTACTTC,CASSPFTGEETQYF
.,TRBV18,TRBJ2-5,few,TGTGCCAGCTCATCCCCCACGGGGAGACAAGAGACCCAGTACTTC,CASSSPTGRQETQYF
TRBD1,TRBV30,TRBJ1-1,.,TGTGCCTGGAAGGGACAGACTCAGAACACTGAAGCTTTCTTT,CAWKGQTQNTEAFF
TRBD1,TRBV29-1,TRBJ2-7,.,TGCAGCGTAGAAGGACAGGGGGCACGCGAGCAGTACTTC,CSVEGQGAREQYF
TRBD1,TRBV5-6,TRBJ1-6,.,TGTGCCAGCAGTAGAGGACAGGGTTCACCCCTCCACTTT,CASSRGQGSPLHF
TRBD1,TRBV5-1,TRBJ2-7,.,TGCGCCAGCAGCTTGGAATTTTCAGGGGGCCTGGACGAGCAGTACTTC,CASSLEFSGGLDEQYF
.,TRBV6-4,TRBJ1-5,few,TGTGCCAGCAGTTCGTACAGGACCAATCAGCCCCAGCATTTT,CASSSYRTNQPQHF
.,TRBV9,TRBJ2-7,.,TGTGCCAGCAGCCCAGACGGGCAGGGGGGCGAGCAGTACTTC,CASSPDGQGGEQYF
TRBD1,TRBV5-1,TRBJ2-7,few,TGCGCCAGCGCCACCGAGGGACAGGGTTCCTACGAGCAGTACTTC,CASATEGQGSYEQYF
TRBD1,TRBV4-1,TRBJ2-7,.,TGCGCCAGCAGCCAAGATGGACAGGGGCTCATCTACGAGCAGTACTTC,CASSQDGQGLIYEQYF
TRBD2,TRBV4-3,TRBJ2-5,few,TGCGCCAGCAGCCAAGATGGGGGGGGGCAAGAGACCCAGTACTTC,CASSQDGGGQETQYF
TRBD1,TRBV14,TRBJ1-2,once,TGTGCCAGCAGCCGATTGACAGGGCTTGGCTACACCTTC,CASSRLTGLGYTF
TRBD2,TRBV11-2,TRBJ2-5,.,TGTGCCAGCAGCTTAGCGCCGGGGGGAGTTCGGGAGACCCAGTACTTC,CASSLAPGGVRETQYF
TRBD2,TRBV5-1,TRBJ2-4,.,TGCGCCAGCAGCGAGGGACGGGCGGGGGACATTCAGTACTTC,CASSEGRAGDIQYF
.,TRBV4-1,TRBJ2-3,.,TGCGCCAGCAGCCAAGTGAGGCAGAGCACAGATACGCAGTATTTT,CASSQVRQSTDTQYF
TRBD1,TRBV2,TRBJ2-7,few,TGTGCCAGCAGACTTCTGCAGCTCGGACAGGGGGCCGAGCAGTACTTC,CASRLLQLGQGAEQYF
TRBD2,TRBV7-9,TRBJ2-1,.,TGTGCCAGCAGCTTTCTGACTAGCCCCCACAGAGAGCAGTTCTTC,CASSFLTSPHREQFF
TRBD2,TRBV2,TRBJ2-1,few,TGTGCCAGCAGTGAAAGGGCGGGAGGGCCGAATGAGCAGTTCTTC,CASSERAGGPNEQFF
TRBD2,TRBV7-2,TRBJ2-1,few,TGTGCCAGCGGGAGGGCAAAAGACAATGAGCAGTTCTTC,CASGRAKDNEQFF
.,TRBV7-9,TRBJ1-1,.,TGTGCCAGCAGCTTCAGTATTGGCACTGAAGCTTTCTTT,CASSFSIGTEAFF
.,TRBV4-1,TRBJ2-1,.,TGCGCCAGCACGAACGTGGGCAGGCCGAATGAGCAGTTCTTC,CASTNVGRPNEQFF
.,TRBV7-2,TRBJ1-2,.,TGTGCCAGCAGCTTAGGCGGCGGGTGGTCCCTTACTTATGGCTACACCTTC,CASSLGGGWSLTYGYTF
.,TRBV30,TRBJ1-5,few,TGTGCCTGGAGCGGGTCCACTTCCAATCAGCCCCAGCATTTT,CAWSGSTSNQPQHF
.,TRBV6-5,TRBJ2-7,.,TGTTCGGTGAGGGGGACCTACGAGCAGTACTTC,CSVRGTYEQYF
.,TRBV7-9,TRBJ2-1,few,TGTGCCGCGGATTGGGATGAGCAGTTCTTC,CAADWDEQFF
.,TRBV10-2,TRBJ2-1,few,TGCGCCAGCACCCCGCGAACGTACAATGAGCAGTTCTTC,CASTPRTYNEQFF
.,TRBV30,TRBJ2-3,few,TGTGCCTGGGAACTAGGAGATACGCAGTATTTT,CAWELGDTQYF
.,TRBV18,TRBJ2-7,.,TGTGCCAGCTCACTACAGGTCTACGAGCAGTACTTC,CASSLQVYEQYF
TRBD2,TRBV28,TRBJ2-4,.,TGTGCCAGCAGTACCGGCGGGAGAGCCGCCAAAAACATTCAGTACTTC,CASSTGGRAAKNIQYF
.,TRBV18,TRBJ1-2,.,TGTGCCAGCTCACCTGACAGGCCCTATGGCTACACCTTC,CASSPDRPYGYTF